The entry below describes one T cell receptor beta chain. Its antigen is not identified. Expressed TCRB transcripts were sequenced because the isolated RNA had all been reverse transcribed beforehand. Naive, central memory and regulatory T cell samples averaged approximately 3.6 million immunoSEQ reads each. Profiled with immunoSEQ multiplex PCR; TCRdb holds only in-frame clones, not every one. The data contain roughly 290,000 clones, 8% of them seen just once; the ten biggest clones take up roughly 1%. The record originates from a study of beta chain features in type 1 diabetes. This CDR3 is built from 16 residues. From germline, CDR1 is MDHEN and CDR2 SYDVKM. V lost 5 bases and J lost 4, with 20 bases in between. On average, the one heparinised blood draw given by each donor was around 110 mL. General study points: Small HLA sub-analyses could not settle whether HLA shapes TCRB rearrangement.

The sequence came from a woman aged 18-29 years in good health. The J gene is TRBJ1-2, the V gene TRBV28, with a possible D match to TRBD1 (6 bases). Source material: central memory CD4+ T cells from blood. The CDR3 reads CASSHPQGTATYGYTF. The DNA for the CDR3 is TGTGCCAGCAGTCACCCACAGGGCACCGCTACCTATGGCTACACCTTC.